The subject of this entry is one T cell receptor (beta chain). Its antigen remains unknown. This specimen belongs to a study of cytomegalovirus exposure and HLA in healthy donors. The primer mix had 60 Vbeta and 13 Jbeta primers. The assay was immunoSEQ multiplex PCR, and TCRdb's table has in-frame clones only and misses some. The repertoire holds roughly 190,000 clones, with roughly three quarters as singletons. Study results and limitations: A cluster of highly shared sequence variants was likely a sequencing artifact. By a later analysis, the bulk of CMV-associated TCR beta chains appeared HLA-restricted.

The CDR3 contains 14 residues. Germline V lookup: CDR1 SGHVS, CDR2 FNYEAQ. Trimming removed 5 bases at V and 7 bases at J, with 17 bases between. The sequence came from a woman aged 45-65 years in good health and CMV-seronegative. Sequencing input: PBMCs. The chain recombines TRBV7-6 with TRBJ1-2, with D hard to call. CDR3 amino acids: CASSPRRAVAGYTF. CDR3 nucleotides: TGTGCCAGCAGCCCACGGAGGGCAGTTGCTGGCTACACCTTC.